This T cell receptor beta chain was obtained from a study of Ad26.COV2.S vaccination and SARS-CoV-2 variants. Study-level background: Ad26.COV2.S shots went into the muscle once or twice, 56 days apart. Findings and limits, study-wide: CD8+ and CD4+ T cells specific for spike reportedly responded with substantial breadth after vaccination.

Concerning this clone: Its antigen remains unidentified.

This sample's treatment: 15 to 20 received Ad26.COV2.S at low or high dose, single or two shots; roughly five received placebo; per-sample allocation not given. Specimen acquisition occurred on day 63 following the initial vaccine or placebo injection. The administered vaccine (an Ad26 vector) expressed Wuhan-strain SARS-CoV-2 spike. Generated by immunoSEQ multiplex PCR, the TCRdb table keeps only in-frame clones and is missing some. The sample holds about 350,000 clones; roughly 87% are singletons and the top ten take around 3.6%. Sequencing used peripheral blood, obtained in a trial of Ad26.COV2.S vaccine versus placebo. The source is a person between 18 and 59 years old who received the Ad26.COV2.S COVID-19 vaccine or a placebo.

CDR3 nucleotide sequence: TGTGCCAGCAGTTTTGGTTTCCAGGTGGGCTACACCTTC. Amino acids: CASSFGFQVGYTF. V usage is TRBV12-3 or TRBV12-4 and J usage is TRBJ1-2; no definite D call. V lost 3 bases, J lost 8 bases, and 13 bases lay in between. This CDR3 region has 13 residues.